The entry below gives a single T cell receptor beta chain sequence along with its context. This clone has just one count. Its antigen has not been determined. Base qualities were left out, and no much larger clone turns up one base away. This entry comes from a study of T cell changes during pregnancy in multiple sclerosis (dated by TCRdb to between 2018 and 2020). Turning to the overall study: Changes in the T cell repertoire over the course of pregnancy were examined in this study in women with multiple sclerosis.

The library was made by the immunoSEQ multiplex PCR assay. TCRdb re-hosts the immuneACCESS table, in-frame sequences only. Its copies lack some clones; in the studies checked, an unresolved V gene accounts for under half of them, and the cause for the rest is not known. The sample data list approximately 60,000 clones, and more than 85% of these were observed just once. Clones ranked in the top ten supply roughly 3.5% of the sample. The clonotype originates from a female donor in good health, enrolled as a control in a pregnancy study. The source was peripheral blood, collected after pregnancy.

Here is the DNA: TGTGCCAGCGAGATCGCGGGTTCCTACAATGAGCAGTTCTTC. This codes for CASEIAGSYNEQFF. The rearrangement combines TRBV5-5 with TRBJ2-1; TRBD2 is a possible D gene, resting on 5 matching bases. CDR1 and CDR2 are drawn from the germline V gene (reference sequence): SGHKS, YYEKEE. V and J are truncated by 7 bases and 1 base respectively, leaving an intervening sequence of 12 bases. The CDR3 runs 14 residues from the cysteine to the phenylalanine. Only the CDR3 part of the read is kept: 42 bases, read in frame from the first base.